This entry lists 12 T cell receptor beta chains sequenced from one sample in a study of blood T cell repertoires in COVID-19. Sequenced by immunoSEQ multiplex PCR; TCRdb stores in-frame clones only, minus some. The sample holds 150,000 to 200,000 clones, about 88% seen once. Sequenced input: peripheral blood. Receptor source: a woman of 80 years or more with acute or convalescent COVID-19.

The V gene is TRBV3-1 (or the pseudogene TRBV3-2), the J gene TRBJ1-4; TRBD1 matches 8 bases. V dropped 1 base and J dropped 7; count of bases not matched to a gene: 8. Germline-derived CDR1 and CDR2 are LGHDT and YNNKEL (reference sequence). The CDR3 extends over 16 amino acids. In nucleotides, the CDR3 is TGTGCCAGCAGCCAAGCCAGGGGGCGGAGAGCTGAAAAACTGTTTTTT. It codes for CASSQARGRRAEKLFF.

The chain couples TRBV7-9 to TRBJ2-1; maybe TRBD1 (5 bases). The ends were cut back, 3 bases at V and 5 bases at J, with 11 bases in the middle. CDR1 and CDR2 from the germline V gene are SEHNR and FQNEAQ (reference sequence). The length of the CDR3 is 14 residues. The CDR3 sequence: CASSFSGYDNEQFF. In DNA form, the CDR3 reads TGTGCCAGCAGCTTTTCAGGGTACGACAATGAGCAGTTCTTC.

In this sample, this clone turned up a few times. The gene calls are TRBV14 and TRBJ1-2; D gene uncertain. This CDR3 is 15 amino acids long. Trimming took 2 bases from V and 2 from J, leaving 12 bases between them. Germline lookup yields CDR1 SGHDN and CDR2 FVKESK. CDR3 nucleotides: TGTGCCAGCAGCCAACCCGCGGGAGGGAACTATGGCTACACCTTC. This encodes CASSQPAGGNYGYTF.

CDR3 DNA: TGTGCCAGCAGTTCGCCGACAGTACCTAAGGGCTACACCTTC. It specifies CASSSPTVPKGYTF. The gene calls are TRBV28 and TRBJ1-2; weak D call: TRBD1 (5 bases). Germline V gene lookup returns CDR1 MDHEN and CDR2 SYDVKM. The CDR3 is 14 amino acids. V dropped 4 bases and J dropped 8 bases, with 17 bases sitting between them.

The V and J genes are TRBV2 and TRBJ2-7, with a possible D match to TRBD1 (6 bases). The germline CDR1 and CDR2 sequences are SNHLY and FYNNEI. V was clipped by 3 bases and J by 0 bases, with 15 bases between them. The CDR3 is made up of 16 amino acids. For the CDR3, the DNA is TGTGCCAGCAGTGAGCGACGACAGGACCTCTCCTACGAGCAGTACTTC. Amino acid sequence: CASSERRQDLSYEQYF.

The chain combines TRBV7-9 with TRBJ2-7; a weak D match, TRBD1 (6 bases). Trimming cost V 5 bases and J 4 bases, with 24 bases left between them. CDR3 length equals 17 residues. Germline lookup yields CDR1 SEHNR and CDR2 FQNEAQ (reference sequence). CDR3 in DNA: TGTGCCAGCAGCACCCTGGGACACTCAAGGGGGTCATACGAGCAGTACTTC. This translates into CASSTLGHSRGSYEQYF.

The chain links TRBV1 to TRBJ2-5; TRBD2 was called by the table and not checked on the DNA. TRBV1 is listed as a pseudogene. The CDR3 is 15 amino acids. The CDR3 protein is CTSSRSSAGLETQYF. The CDR3 region has the DNA TGCACCAGCAGTCGTTCATCGGCGGGGTTAGAGACCCAGTACTTC.

V and J are TRBV20-1 and TRBJ2-1; the D is unclear. Germline V gene lookup returns CDR1 DFQATT and CDR2 SNEGSKA (reference sequence). This CDR3 comprises 12 residues. V lost 6 bases and J lost 9, with 15 bases in between. The CDR3 is CSASRLEVEQFF. The CDR3 nucleotides are TGCAGTGCGAGTCGGCTAGAGGTTGAGCAGTTCTTC.

The chain links TRBV10-1 to TRBJ2-2; TRBD1 agrees at 9 bases. This CDR3 has 15 residues. V lost 6 bases, J lost 9 bases, and 11 bases stayed unmatched. Germline loops: CDR1 WNHNN, CDR2 SYGVQD (reference sequence). The CDR3 is CASSPGTGRTRELFF. The CDR3, as DNA: TGCGCCAGCAGCCCGGGGACAGGGAGAACCAGGGAGCTGTTTTTT.

The J gene is TRBJ2-2, the V gene TRBV5-1; D unresolved. CDR1 is SGHRS, CDR2 YFSETQ, per germline. Trimming shortened V by 1 base and J by 7 bases, and 8 bases separated the two germline ends. The CDR3 extends over 13 amino acids. The CDR3 protein is CASSLNGDGELFF. The CDR3 nucleotides are TGCGCCAGCAGCTTGAACGGTGACGGGGAGCTGTTTTTT.

This chain joins TRBV12-3 or TRBV12-4 and TRBJ1-6; 8 bases align to TRBD1. Trimming took 8 bases from V and 7 from J; bases not matched to a gene: 4. The CDR3 covers 13 residues. Here the CDR3 DNA reads TGTGCCAGCGAGCGGGACAGGAATTCACCCCTCCACTTT. It translates to CASERDRNSPLHF.

Comment on this clone: Other nucleotide sequences in the sample specify the same CDR3. V gene TRBV28 combines with J gene TRBJ2-7, with unresolved D. The CDR3 consists of 12 residues. The V gene lost 6 bases and the J gene lost 0 bases, with 6 bases spanning the gap. CDR1 and CDR2 from the germline V gene are MDHEN and SYDVKM. The CDR3: CASSSGSYEQYF. In DNA, the CDR3 is TGTGCCAGCAGCTCGGGCTCCTACGAGCAGTACTTC.